The 21 T cell receptor beta chains reported below all come from one sample, sequenced in a study of blood T cell repertoires in COVID-19. TCRdb keeps only in-frame clones here, not all; method: immunoSEQ multiplex PCR. Of 45,000 to 60,000 clones in the sample, about 88% were seen once. The sequencing input was peripheral blood. Source of these receptors: a man aged 60 to 69 with acute or convalescent COVID-19.

This rearrangement joins TRBV23-1 to TRBJ2-7, with TRBD2 matching over 7 bases. TRBV23-1 is placed among ORFs of uncertain function. V shed 2 bases and J 5 bases; nucleotides not matched to a gene: 9. The CDR3 runs 15 residues. The CDR3 DNA follows: TGCGCCAGCAGTCAACGGGGGGTGCTCAGGGACGAGCAGTACTTC. Its translation is CASSQRGVLRDEQYF.

This clone was seen more than once but under ten times. The chain combines TRBV15 with TRBJ2-7; the D gene is possibly TRBD1 (6 bases). Trimming removed 2 bases from V and 4 bases from J, with 9 bases in between. The CDR3 totals 13 residues. Germline loops: CDR1 LNHNV, CDR2 YYDKDF (reference sequence). The CDR3 region is CATSRPQGYEQYF. The CDR3 nucleotides are TGTGCCACCAGCAGACCACAGGGATACGAGCAGTACTTC.

The chain combines TRBV5-4 with TRBJ2-3, with 9 nucleotides matching TRBD2. The CDR3 sequence is 16 residues long. V trimming: 0 bases; J trimming: 6 bases; junction bases outside the gene matches: 8. Germline V CDR1 and CDR2: SGHNT, YYREEE (reference sequence). CDR3 sequence reads: CASSLAGGGASDTQYF. CDR3 nucleotides: TGTGCCAGCAGCTTGGCCGGCGGGGGGGCATCCGATACGCAGTATTTT.

This clone was observed a handful of times. The chain uses TRBV7-2 and TRBJ2-5, with 10 bases lining up with TRBD2. V was pared by 0 bases and J by 2 bases, with 3 bases of the junction left unmatched. The CDR3 covers 16 residues. From germline, CDR1 is SGHTA and CDR2 FQGNSA. Written as DNA, the CDR3 is TGTGCCAGCAGCTTAGCCAGCGGGGGGGGACAAGAGACCCAGTACTTC. Amino acid sequence: CASSLASGGGQETQYF.

V gene TRBV28 combines with J gene TRBJ2-5, with TRBD1 matching 8 bases. Germline CDR1 MDHEN, CDR2 SYDVKM. The CDR3 sequence is 13 residues long. Losses at the gene ends were 8 bases for V and 2 bases for J; bases not matched to a gene: 4. CDR3 DNA: TGTGCCAGCGCAGACAGGGGACAAGAGACCCAGTACTTC. Translating gives CASADRGQETQYF.

V gene TRBV7-2 combines with J gene TRBJ2-3; D gene uncertain. Germline assignment: CDR1 SGHTA and CDR2 FQGNSA. V lost 0 bases, J lost 7 bases, and 5 bases lay in between. This CDR3 has 12 amino acids. The CDR3 DNA sequence: TGTGCCAGCAGCTTAGCCCAGTATACGCAGTATTTT. This translates into CASSLAQYTQYF.

The chain combines TRBV5-1 with TRBJ1-4, with D unclear. There are 12 residues in the CDR3. The germline V gene encodes CDR1 SGHRS and CDR2 YFSETQ. V was cut by 0 bases and J by 11 bases, with 8 bases left in between. CDR3 bases: TGCGCCAGCAGCTTGGATGGGCTCAAACTGTTTTTT. It translates to CASSLDGLKLFF.

J is TRBJ1-2 and V is TRBV6-5, with no clear D. Germline V lookup: CDR1 MNHEY, CDR2 SVGAGI. This CDR3 has 15 residues. Deletions cut 4 bases from V and 4 bases from J, with 16 bases between. CDR3 sequence reads: CASSSATAEVYGYTF. The CDR3 coding sequence is TGTGCCAGCAGTTCCGCGACCGCCGAGGTCTATGGCTACACCTTC.

The chain uses TRBV28 and TRBJ1-5; the match to TRBD1 covers 7 bases. The V and J ends lost 6 bases and 3 bases, in that order; junction bases with no gene match: 8. The CDR3 has 15 amino acids. CDR1 and CDR2 from the germline V gene are MDHEN and SYDVKM. DNA for the CDR3: TGTGCCAGCAGCTCGGAGACAGGGCTCAATCAGCCCCAGCATTTT. Its protein is CASSSETGLNQPQHF.

The chain recombines TRBV10-1 with TRBJ2-3, with a tentative D call TRBD2 (6 bases). From germline, CDR1 is WNHNN and CDR2 SYGVQD (reference sequence). V dropped 5 bases and J dropped 2 bases, with 11 bases sitting between them. CDR3 length: 14 amino acids. This CDR3 reads CASSSGLLTDTQYF. The CDR3 DNA is TGCGCCAGCAGTTCGGGACTGCTCACAGATACGCAGTATTTT.

This rearrangement joins TRBV4-1 to TRBJ2-7; TRBD2 is a possible D gene (5 bases). CDR1 is MGHRA, CDR2 YSYEKL, per germline. The V end was cut by 1 base, the J end by 2 bases, with 9 bases between. There are 14 residues in the CDR3. The CDR3 is CASSQASGTYEQYF. The DNA for the CDR3 is TGCGCCAGCAGCCAAGCCAGCGGAACCTACGAGCAGTACTTC.

J is TRBJ1-1 and V is TRBV2, with D unresolved. CDR1 and CDR2 (germline): SNHLY, FYNNEI. The CDR3 has 12 amino acids. The germline V and J ends were trimmed by 4 bases and 7 bases, with 10 bases remaining between them. In nucleotides, the CDR3 is TGTGCCAGCAGTGTCGAGGCCCTTGAAGCTTTCTTT. It specifies CASSVEALEAFF.

This clone was recorded a few times. V usage is TRBV18 and J usage is TRBJ2-7; possible D gene TRBD1, 5 bases. The V end was cut by 2 bases, the J end by 6 bases, with 14 bases between. This CDR3 comprises 14 residues. CDR1 and CDR2 from the germline V gene are KGHSH and LQKENI. This CDR3 reads CASSPAYRGGEQYF. The CDR3 region has the DNA TGTGCCAGCTCACCAGCATATAGGGGCGGCGAGCAGTACTTC. Based on the CDR3 plus reference TRBV18 and TRBJ2-7, the full variable domain is NAGVMQNPRHLVRRRGQEARLRCSPMKGHSHVYWYRQLPEEGLKFMVYLQKENIIDESGMPKERFSAEFPKEGPSILRIQQVVRGDSAAYFCASSPAYRGGEQYFGPGTRLTVT.

This sequence joins TRBV28 and TRBJ2-2; 11 bases fit TRBD2. Trimming at V came to 4 bases and at J to 7 bases, leaving 8 bases not matched to a gene. The CDR3 spans 16 residues. From germline, CDR1 is MDHEN and CDR2 SYDVKM. CDR3 DNA: TGTGCCAGCAGTTCTAGCGGGAGGCTATCAAACGGGGAGCTGTTTTTT. It codes for CASSSSGRLSNGELFF.

The V gene is TRBV7-9, the J gene TRBJ1-5; 10 nucleotides agree with TRBD1. With V trimmed by 5 bases and J by 4 bases, 2 bases remained unmatched. CDR3 length: 14 residues. Germline CDR1 is SEHNR and CDR2 is FQNEAQ (reference sequence). In DNA form, the CDR3 reads TGTGCCAGCAGCACGGGACAGGGGAATCAGCCCCAGCATTTT. Protein product: CASSTGQGNQPQHF.

The chain recombines TRBV28 with TRBJ1-3, with TRBD1 matching 7 bases. This CDR3 is built from 16 residues. Germline V gene lookup returns CDR1 MDHEN and CDR2 SYDVKM. The trim removed 4 bases at V and 4 bases at J, leaving 10 bases unmatched. CDR3 sequence (DNA): TGTGCCAGCAGTTCGGGACAGAGGGGAGCAGGAAACACCATATATTTT. Protein: CASSSGQRGAGNTIYF. Based on the CDR3 plus reference TRBV28 and TRBJ1-3, the full variable domain is DVKVTQSSRYLVKRTGEKVFLECVQDMDHENMFWYRQDPGLGLRLIYFSYDVKMKEKGDIPEGYSVSREKKERFSLILESASTNQTSMYLCASSSGQRGAGNTIYFGEGSWLTVV.

The rearrangement uses TRBV5-1 and TRBJ2-5; D is unresolved. The CDR3 is made up of 14 amino acids. V lost 0 bases and J 2 bases, leaving 8 bases between the germline ends. CDR1 is SGHRS, CDR2 YFSETQ, per germline. The DNA of the CDR3 is TGCGCCAGCAGCTTGGGGGCAGGACAAGAGACCCAGTACTTC. Its protein is CASSLGAGQETQYF.

V usage is TRBV5-1 and J usage is TRBJ2-3; 9 positions match TRBD1. CDR3 length: 15 residues. Germline V gene sequence: CDR1 SGHRS, CDR2 YFSETQ. Losses at the gene ends were 0 bases for V and 3 bases for J; bases not matched to a gene: 2. As DNA, the CDR3 is TGCGCCAGCAGCTTGGCCGGACAGGGGACAGATACGCAGTATTTT. Residues: CASSLAGQGTDTQYF.

The rearrangement joins TRBV6-2 or TRBV6-3 to TRBJ2-7; tentative D call: TRBD1 (5 bases). The germline V gene has CDR1 MNHEY and CDR2 SVGEGT. CDR3 size: 13 residues. The V and J ends lost 6 bases and 2 bases respectively, with 11 bases between them. This chain's CDR3 is CASSWGVTYEQYF. The CDR3 nucleotides read TGTGCCAGCAGCTGGGGCGTAACCTACGAGCAGTACTTC.

The CDR3 coding sequence is TGCGCCAGCAGCCAAGATCAAACAGGATCATCTGGAAACACCATATATTTT. Its translation: CASSQDQTGSSGNTIYF. The chain uses TRBV4-1 and TRBJ1-3, with a possible D match to TRBD1 (5 bases). The V and J ends lost 0 bases and 1 base respectively, with 13 bases between them. This CDR3 spans 17 amino acids. The germline CDR1 and CDR2 sequences are MGHRA and YSYEKL.

V and J are TRBV29-1 and TRBJ2-3, with 12 bases aligning to TRBD2. Trimming cost V 0 bases and J 4 bases; bases outside gene matches: 14. Germline CDR1 reads SQVTM; CDR2 reads ANQGSEA. The CDR3 loop spans 19 amino acids. The CDR3 DNA follows: TGCAGCGTTGAAGATCAACTAGCGGGAGGCCACATACGGCCAGATACGCAGTATTTT. This encodes CSVEDQLAGGHIRPDTQYF.